The present entry profiles one T cell receptor beta chain with its context. Its antigen is currently unknown. TCRdb re-analysed the RT-PCR reads in MiXCR, keeping a single row per CDR3 protein. The table lists about 780,000 distinct CDR3 sequences, approximately 18% of them singletons, with about 11% in the top ten. The data belong to a study of response to subunit inactivated influenza vaccine. Study observations and caveats: Each seasonal influenza vaccination recruits few new T cells, the authors suggested.

This TCR derives from a man in his forties or fifties who received an inactivated influenza vaccine. The input for sequencing was PBMCs from blood, taken about 5 days after vaccination.

The CDR3 spells CASSSQVLGETQYF. The DNA of the CDR3 is TGTGCCAGCAGTTCACAGGTTCTTGGGGAGACCCAGTACTTC. This sequence joins TRBV6-5 and TRBJ2-5; D possibly corresponds to TRBD1 (5 bases). Trimming stripped 4 bases from V and 5 bases from J, with 14 bases between. The length of the CDR3 is 14 residues. CDR1 and CDR2 from the germline V gene are MNHEY and SVGAGI.